This T cell receptor (beta chain) originates from a study of blood T cell repertoires in COVID-19. Study information: Both acute and convalescent COVID-19 samples were obtained from the United States, Italy and Spain. T cells, B-cell-depleted T cells, or PBMCs supplied cDNA or gDNA.

Original processing methods: Amplifying reference gene primers gave estimates of nucleated cell counts. This table comes from immunoSEQ multiplex PCR, and its TCRdb copy is limited to in-frame clones, with some not included. For V, J and clone size, that table is used; D and trimming come from the DNA. Altogether some 8,000 clones are present, approximately 84% being singletons, with the ten largest covering under 20%. The CDR3 runs 15 residues. Germline trimming cut 6 bases from V and 5 bases from J; bases unmatched to any gene: 10. The germline V gene encodes CDR1 LGHNA and CDR2 YNFKEQ. Sequencing was performed on peripheral blood. The chain carries TRBV4-2 and TRBJ2-5, with 9 nucleotides matching TRBD2. The origin of this receptor is a human donor with active COVID-19. The donor label of this sample is uncertain. The CDR3: CASRGRASGKETQYF. CDR3 nucleotides: TGTGCCAGCAGGGGCAGGGCTAGCGGGAAGGAGACCCAGTACTTC.